The next 26 T cell receptor beta chains were all read from a single sample in a study of blood T cell repertoires in COVID-19. The assay was immunoSEQ multiplex PCR, and TCRdb's table has in-frame clones only and misses some. The sample includes 200,000 or so clones, around 85% of them seen just once. Sequencing used peripheral blood. These receptors all stem from a woman aged 70-85 years with acute or convalescent COVID-19.

The genes are TRBV4-1 and TRBJ2-2; 14 bases map to TRBD2. Germline CDR1 reads MGHRA; CDR2 reads YSYEKL. This CDR3 region has 19 residues. The junction had 13 bases not matched to a gene; V was cut back by 6 bases and J by 4 bases. The DNA for the CDR3 is TGCGCCAGCAGGGAAACGGGACTAGCGGGGGTATGGGGCACCGGGGAGCTGTTTTTT. This sequence encodes CASRETGLAGVWGTGELFF.

The V gene is TRBV6-5, the J gene TRBJ2-3; 7 bases are shared with TRBD1. Germline V gene data show CDR1 as MNHEY and CDR2 as SVGAGI. The CDR3 is made up of 14 amino acids. With V trimmed by 6 bases and J by 0 bases, 3 bases remained unmatched. CDR3: CASRRDRSTDTQYF. DNA for the CDR3: TGTGCCAGCAGACGGGACAGAAGCACAGATACGCAGTATTTT.

The chain has TRBV15 and TRBJ2-3; TRBD2 aligns across 9 bases. CDR3 size: 15 residues. Germline CDR1 LNHNV, CDR2 YYDKDF (reference sequence). Losses at the gene ends were 5 bases for V and 3 bases for J; bases not matched to a gene: 6. The CDR3 DNA reads as TGTGCCACCAGCTTTAGCGGGGGCGAGACAGATACGCAGTATTTT. It specifies CATSFSGGETDTQYF.

The rearrangement joins TRBV27 to TRBJ1-1; 9 bases are a match to TRBD1. The CDR3 is made up of 19 amino acids. Germline V gene sequence: CDR1 MNHEY, CDR2 SMNVEV (reference sequence). V dropped 6 bases and J dropped 1; count of bases not matched to a gene: 18. In nucleotides, the CDR3 is TGTGCCAGCAGCTCGGTCTTCGGGGGACAGGGCAGAGGGAACACTGAAGCTTTCTTT. Translating it yields CASSSVFGGQGRGNTEAFF.

This clone was found once. The CDR3: CASSVSSGGPGEQYF. CDR3 bases: TGTGCCAGCAGTGTGTCCAGCGGGGGACCGGGGGAGCAGTACTTC. The chain joins TRBV2 to TRBJ2-7; TRBD2 matches 8 bases. Germline CDR1 reads SNHLY; CDR2 reads FYNNEI. After removal of 4 bases from V and 7 bases from J, the junction contained 12 bases not matched to a gene. The CDR3 contains 15 residues.

In its sample, this clone was seen once. CDR3 bases: TGTGCCAGCAGCTTAGCGCGTGGTAGCGGGGTGTCGCTGTTTTTT. It yields the protein CASSLARGSGVSLFF. The chain recombines TRBV7-9 with TRBJ2-2; 8 nucleotides agree with TRBD2. This CDR3 spans 15 amino acids. The germline CDR1 and CDR2 sequences are SEHNR and FQNEAQ (reference sequence). The V gene end was trimmed by 0 bases and the J gene end by 13 bases; junction bases not matched to a gene: 10.

This clone was seen once. This chain uses TRBV2 with TRBJ1-6; 7 bases match TRBD1. The CDR3 covers 14 residues. Germline CDR1 SNHLY, CDR2 FYNNEI. The V segment lost 6 bases and the J segment 14 bases; nucleotides outside the gene matches: 13. This chain's CDR3 is CASRPGTGEWALHF. CDR3 coding DNA: TGTGCCAGCAGACCCGGCACAGGGGAATGGGCCCTCCACTTT.

The chain recombines TRBV20-1 with TRBJ2-7; TRBD2 aligns across 14 bases. Germline V gives CDR1 DFQATT, CDR2 SNEGSKA (reference sequence). V lost 3 bases, J lost 1 base, and 2 bases stayed unmatched. This CDR3 has 15 amino acids. CDR3 DNA sequence: TGCAGTGCTAGTGGGACTAGCGGGGGTTCCTACGAGCAGTACTTC. Translation gives CSASGTSGGSYEQYF.

V and J are TRBV5-4 and TRBJ2-1; 10 bases match TRBD2. The CDR3 runs 15 residues. Germline V lookup: CDR1 SGHNT, CDR2 YYREEE (reference sequence). Trimming at V came to 6 bases and at J to 10 bases, leaving 13 bases not matched to a gene. The CDR3 DNA reads TGTGCCAGCACCATACAAGCGGGAGGGCCGGGGGAGCAGTTCTTC. Encoded protein: CASTIQAGGPGEQFF.

The chain couples TRBV7-6 to TRBJ2-7; possible D gene TRBD1, 5 bases. The germline V and J ends were trimmed by 5 bases and 3 bases, with 11 bases remaining between them. CDR3 size: 13 residues. Per the germline V gene, CDR1 is SGHVS and CDR2 is FNYEAQ. CDR3 DNA: TGTGCCAGCAGCCCAGGGCAGGGCTACGAGCAGTACTTC. Protein product: CASSPGQGYEQYF.

The rearrangement links TRBV15 to TRBJ1-5; maybe TRBD1 (5 bases). The CDR3 loop spans 14 amino acids. Trimming removed 5 bases at V and 1 base at J, with 9 bases between. CDR1 is LNHNV and CDR2 is YYDKDF in the germline V gene (reference sequence). CDR3 DNA: TGTGCCACCAGCTTAGCAGGGAGCAATCAGCCCCAGCATTTT. Its translation: CATSLAGSNQPQHF.

The rearrangement uses TRBV18 and TRBJ2-3; D possibly corresponds to TRBD2 (5 bases). CDR1 and CDR2 (germline): KGHSH, LQKENI. Trimming took 3 bases from V and 1 from J, leaving 20 bases between them. The CDR3 is 18 residues long. The CDR3 reads CASSPTHALAGGTDTQYF. Here the CDR3 DNA reads TGTGCCAGCTCACCCACCCACGCCCTAGCCGGGGGCACAGATACGCAGTATTTT.

The chain joins TRBV29-1 to TRBJ1-4; 7 bases match TRBD1. CDR1 SQVTM and CDR2 ANQGSEA come from the germline V gene. The CDR3 totals 15 residues. V dropped 4 bases and J dropped 5; count of bases not matched to a gene: 10. DNA of the CDR3: TGCAGCGTTGCCCCTAGACAGGGCCCGAATGAAAAACTGTTTTTT. Its protein is CSVAPRQGPNEKLFF. The full variable domain, rest sourced from reference TRBV29-1 and TRBJ1-4, is SAVISQKPSRDICQRGTSLTIQCQVDSQVTMMFWYRQQPGQSLTLIATANQGSEATYESGFVIDKFPISRPNLTFSTLTVSNMSPEDSSIYLCSVAPRQGPNEKLFFGSGTQLSVL.

This clone was observed a few times. The chain combines TRBV5-6 with TRBJ1-3; the D is unclear. The V and J ends lost 3 bases and 0 bases respectively, with 13 bases between them. Germline V CDR1 and CDR2: SGHDT, YYEEEE. The CDR3 covers 16 residues. The CDR3 nucleotides are TGTGCCAGCAGCTCTCTCCAGGTACCCTCTGGAAACACCATATATTTT. This encodes CASSSLQVPSGNTIYF.

CDR3 in amino acids: CASSFQPSGTGGSSTEAFF. The CDR3 DNA reads as TGTGCCAGCAGCTTTCAGCCCTCCGGGACAGGGGGGTCGAGCACTGAAGCTTTCTTT. This sequence joins TRBV7-6 and TRBJ1-1; 11 nucleotides match TRBD1. CDR3 length equals 19 residues. CDR1 is SGHVS, CDR2 FNYEAQ, per germline. Losses at the gene ends were 3 bases for V and 4 bases for J; bases not matched to a gene: 16.

The genes are TRBV27 and TRBJ1-4; 7 bases are shared with TRBD1. The CDR3 is made up of 14 amino acids. V shed 5 bases and J 8 bases; nucleotides not matched to a gene: 8. Germline V CDR1 and CDR2: MNHEY, SMNVEV (reference sequence). CDR3 sequence (DNA): TGTGCCAGCAGTGCAGACAGGGTCGGGGAAAAACTGTTTTTT. This sequence encodes CASSADRVGEKLFF.

This clone was seen a single time. The J gene is TRBJ2-7, the V gene TRBV5-5; 7 bases are shared with TRBD1. The CDR3 is made up of 19 amino acids. Germline V CDR1 and CDR2: SGHKS, YYEKEE (reference sequence). The V and J ends lost 0 bases and 2 bases, in that order; junction bases with no gene match: 17. In DNA form, the CDR3 reads TGTGCCAGCAGCTTGGTGGGTCTTTTTGAACAGGGGCGCACCTACGAGCAGTACTTC. It encodes CASSLVGLFEQGRTYEQYF. Together with reference TRBV5-5 and TRBJ2-7, the CDR3 gives the full variable domain: DAGVTQSPTHLIKTRGQQVTLRCSPISGHKSVSWYQQVLGQGPQFIFQYYEKEERGRGNFPDRFSARQFPNYSSELNVNALLLGDSALYLCASSLVGLFEQGRTYEQYFGPGTRLTVT.

V is TRBV19 and J is TRBJ2-2; TRBD2 matches 12 bases. Germline V lookup: CDR1 LNHDA, CDR2 SQIVND (reference sequence). V lost 1 base to trimming and J lost 7 bases; unmatched junction nucleotides: 7. CDR3 length equals 17 residues. This chain's CDR3 is CASSIVSSGRAFGELFF. CDR3 bases: TGTGCCAGTAGTATAGTCTCTAGCGGGAGGGCCTTCGGGGAGCTGTTTTTT.

The J gene is TRBJ2-1, the V gene TRBV4-1, with TRBD2 identical over 9 bases. The CDR3 has 15 amino acids. Trimming took 2 bases from V and 4 from J; bases not matched to a gene: 3. Germline CDR1 reads MGHRA; CDR2 reads YSYEKL. This chain's CDR3 is CASSQTSGFYNEQFF. The CDR3 DNA is TGCGCCAGCAGCCAAACTAGCGGGTTTTACAATGAGCAGTTCTTC.

The rearrangement uses TRBV10-3 and TRBJ2-7, with D tentatively TRBD1 (8 bases). This CDR3 spans 14 amino acids. The V gene's germline CDR1 is ENHRY and CDR2 SYGVKD. Trimming took off 5 bases at V and 6 bases at J, with 17 bases between the two ends. The CDR3 sequence: CAISPGGGGTEQYF. The CDR3, as DNA: TGTGCCATCAGTCCAGGGGGCGGGGGAACCGAGCAGTACTTC.

The chain employs TRBV4-2 and TRBJ2-7; TRBD1 is a possible D gene (6 bases). The CDR3 loop spans 13 amino acids. Deletions cut 3 bases from V and 7 bases from J, with 13 bases between. Germline CDR1 is LGHNA and CDR2 is YNFKEQ. The CDR3 nucleotides are TGTGCCAGCAGCCACGGTCAGGGGCGAGAGCAGTACTTC. It translates to CASSHGQGREQYF.

The V and J genes are TRBV7-8 and TRBJ2-1; weak D call: TRBD2 (6 bases). CDR1 and CDR2 (germline): SGHVS, FQNEAQ. Trimming removed 4 bases at V and 3 bases at J, with 10 bases between. The CDR3 loop spans 14 amino acids. The CDR3 DNA is TGTGCCAGCAGCTCGGGACTTGACTACAATGAGCAGTTCTTC. This translates into CASSSGLDYNEQFF.

The rearrangement joins TRBV10-2 to TRBJ1-3; D not resolved. The CDR3 has 17 residues. Germline assignment: CDR1 WSHSY and CDR2 SAAADI. Trimming pared 3 bases from V and 0 bases from J, leaving 15 bases between. CDR3 region: CASSDRARAASGNTIYF. The DNA for the CDR3 is TGCGCCAGCAGTGATCGGGCGAGGGCCGCCTCTGGAAACACCATATATTTT.

The gene calls are TRBV6-1 and TRBJ1-2, with 7 bases that match TRBD1. Germline V gives CDR1 MNHNS, CDR2 SASEGT. The CDR3 is 13 residues long. Germline trimming cut 2 bases from V and 8 bases from J; bases unmatched to any gene: 5. The CDR3 reads CASSERGGWGYTF. CDR3 bases: TGTGCCAGCAGTGAACGAGGGGGCTGGGGCTACACCTTC.

Comments on this clone: Other DNA sequences of this sample code for an identical CDR3. The CDR3: CASSLASTSGRDTQYF. The DNA of the CDR3 is TGTGCCAGCAGCTTAGCATCGACTAGCGGGAGGGATACGCAGTATTTT. The chain combines TRBV7-2 with TRBJ2-3; TRBD2 aligns across 13 bases. Germline V gene lookup returns CDR1 SGHTA and CDR2 FQGNSA. The CDR3 sequence is 16 residues long. V shed 0 bases and J 6 bases; nucleotides not matched to a gene: 3.

This clone turned up a few times. The CDR3 sequence: CSVVRSTNTEAFF. Here the CDR3 DNA reads TGCAGCGTTGTAAGATCAACTAACACTGAAGCTTTCTTT. The rearrangement links TRBV29-1 to TRBJ1-1; no reliable D call. The V and J ends lost 4 bases and 2 bases respectively, with 11 bases between them. The germline gives CDR1 SQVTM, CDR2 ANQGSEA. This CDR3 is 13 amino acids long.